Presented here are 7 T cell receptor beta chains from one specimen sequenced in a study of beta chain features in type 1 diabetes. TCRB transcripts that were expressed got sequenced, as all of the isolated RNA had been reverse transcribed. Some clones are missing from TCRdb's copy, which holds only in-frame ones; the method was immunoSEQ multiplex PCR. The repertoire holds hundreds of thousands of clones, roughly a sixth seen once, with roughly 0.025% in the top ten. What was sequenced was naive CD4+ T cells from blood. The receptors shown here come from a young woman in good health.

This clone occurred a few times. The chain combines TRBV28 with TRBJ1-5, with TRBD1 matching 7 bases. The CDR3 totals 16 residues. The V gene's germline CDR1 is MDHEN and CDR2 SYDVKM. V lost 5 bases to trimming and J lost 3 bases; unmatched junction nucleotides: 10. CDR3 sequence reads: CASSPSTGTYNQPQHF. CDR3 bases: TGTGCCAGCAGTCCCTCGACAGGGACATACAATCAGCCCCAGCATTTT.

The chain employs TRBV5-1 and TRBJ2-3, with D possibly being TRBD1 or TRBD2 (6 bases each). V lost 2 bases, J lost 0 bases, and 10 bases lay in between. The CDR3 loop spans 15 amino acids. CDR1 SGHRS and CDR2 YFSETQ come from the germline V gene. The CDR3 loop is CASSFGGGSTDTQYF. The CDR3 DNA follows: TGCGCCAGCAGCTTCGGGGGCGGAAGCACAGATACGCAGTATTTT.

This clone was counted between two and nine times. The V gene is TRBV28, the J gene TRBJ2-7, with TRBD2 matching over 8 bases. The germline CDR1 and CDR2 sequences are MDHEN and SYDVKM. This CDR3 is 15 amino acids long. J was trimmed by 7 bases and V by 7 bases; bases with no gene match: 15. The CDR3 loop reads CASIKLTAGGGEQYF. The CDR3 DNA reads TGTGCCAGCATAAAGCTCACGGCGGGAGGTGGTGAGCAGTACTTC.

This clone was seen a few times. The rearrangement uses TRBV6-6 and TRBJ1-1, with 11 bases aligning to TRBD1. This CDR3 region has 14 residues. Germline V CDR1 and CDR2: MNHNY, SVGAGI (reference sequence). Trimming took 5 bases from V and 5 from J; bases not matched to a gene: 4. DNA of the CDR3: TGTGCCAGCAGTCATGGACAGGGGGCAACTGAAGCTTTCTTT. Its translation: CASSHGQGATEAFF.

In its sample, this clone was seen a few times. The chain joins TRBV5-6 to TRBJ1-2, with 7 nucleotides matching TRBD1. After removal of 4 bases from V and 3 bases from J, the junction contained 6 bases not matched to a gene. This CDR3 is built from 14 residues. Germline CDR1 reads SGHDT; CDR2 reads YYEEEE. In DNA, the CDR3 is TGTGCCAGCAGCCCAGGGACAGTGTACTATGGCTACACCTTC. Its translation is CASSPGTVYYGYTF.

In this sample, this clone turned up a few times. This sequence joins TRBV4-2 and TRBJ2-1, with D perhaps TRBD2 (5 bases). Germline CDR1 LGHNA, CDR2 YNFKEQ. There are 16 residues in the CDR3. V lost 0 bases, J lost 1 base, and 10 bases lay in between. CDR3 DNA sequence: TGTGCCAGCAGCCAAGAGGGAGTAACATCCTACAATGAGCAGTTCTTC. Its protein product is CASSQEGVTSYNEQFF.

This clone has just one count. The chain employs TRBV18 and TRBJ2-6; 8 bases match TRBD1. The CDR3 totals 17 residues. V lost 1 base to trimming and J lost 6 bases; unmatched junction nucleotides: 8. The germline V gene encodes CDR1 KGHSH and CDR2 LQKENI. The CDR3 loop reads CASSPRRTGLEANVLTF. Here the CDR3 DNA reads TGTGCCAGCTCACCACGCCGGACAGGGTTGGAGGCCAACGTCCTGACTTTC.